This note documents a single TCR beta chain sequence. The sample is drawn from a study of blood T cell repertoires in COVID-19. Overall study: COVID-19 samples collected from the United States, Italy and Spain covered acute and convalescent phases. PBMCs, B-cell-depleted T cells, or T cells were the source of the cDNA or gDNA that made up the material.

Original analysis: Researchers report that nucleated cell counts were estimated from reference gene primer amplification. The data were produced by immunoSEQ multiplex PCR, yet TCRdb's version contains in-frame clones alone and is incomplete. The DNA was the basis for D and trimming; V, J and clone size are from that table. Of roughly 81,000 clones listed, about 85% are singletons. Germline assignment: CDR1 WSHSY and CDR2 SAAADI. Deletions cut 7 bases from V and 10 bases from J, with 21 bases between. The CDR3 extends over 14 amino acids. Sequencing was carried out using peripheral blood. The gene calls are TRBV10-2 and TRBJ2-3, with TRBD2 as a possible D gene (6 bases). The TCR comes from a woman in her 70s with acute or convalescent COVID-19. The CDR3 region is CASTSSGGEMAQYF. The DNA of the CDR3 is TGCGCCAGCACCTCCTCTGGCGGGGAGATGGCGCAGTATTTT.